Listed below are T cell receptor beta chains from one sample, sequenced in a study of human T cells and chemical hapten exposure. TCRdb analysed the RACE reads with MiXCR anew, one entry per CDR3 protein. The table shows roughly 97,000 distinct CDR3 sequences, with roughly 27% occurring only once. The sequences come from whole blood, collected in connection with sensitization to the hapten diphenylcyclopropenone (DPC). These receptors all come from a middle-aged man with alopecia areata. Some clones in this sample may be carry-over from other donors' samples. Both conserved end residues are part of each CDR3. A D gene is named only where the DNA matches it firmly. Clone size, where shown, is once, few, many, or a class for clones that have expanded.

TGTGCCAGCAGCTTAGCAGGGGCTCAGCCCCAGCATTTT,CASSLAGAQPQHF,TRBJ1-5,TRBV7-8,.,.
TGTGCCAGCAGTTCGGGGATCACAGATACGCAGTATTTT,CASSSGITDTQYF,TRBJ2-3,TRBV27,.,.
TGTGCCAGCAGCCTGACCGGGATTCGGGCTCAGCCCCAGCATTTT,CASSLTGIRAQPQHF,TRBJ1-5,TRBV7-2,few,.
TGCGCCAGCAGTGAAGGACTGGGGGTCTCTGGGGCCAACGTCCTGACTTTC,CASSEGLGVSGANVLTF,TRBJ2-6,TRBV10-2,few,.
TGTGCCAGCAGTGACTCCGGGGAGCTGTTTTTT,CASSDSGELFF,TRBJ2-2,TRBV6-4,few,.
TGTGCCAGCGGACTATCCCATGAGCAGTTCTTC,CASGLSHEQFF,TRBJ2-1,TRBV11-2,few,.
TGTGCCAGCAGCTTTTTTAGTATTAGCGGGGACCACACAGATACGCAGTATTTT,CASSFFSISGDHTDTQYF,TRBJ2-3,TRBV13,.,TRBD2
TGCAGTGCCCCTACCCCGGGACAACAATCAGGGCCCCAGCATTTT,CSAPTPGQQSGPQHF,TRBJ1-5,TRBV20-1,few,.
TGTGCCAGCTCAAAGGGGCCCTACGAGCAGTACTTC,CASSKGPYEQYF,TRBJ2-7,TRBV6-2/TRBV6-3,.,.
TGTGCCAGCAGTCAGGTGGGGGGCAGGGCCCAGCCCCAGCATTTT,CASSQVGGRAQPQHF,TRBJ1-5,TRBV12-3/TRBV12-4,.,.
TGCGCCAGCAGCCAAGTTGAACAGCCCCAAGAGACCCAGTACTTC,CASSQVEQPQETQYF,TRBJ2-5,TRBV4-1,.,.
TGTGCCACCAGCAGGAACAGGGGGAATCAGCCCCAGCATTTT,CATSRNRGNQPQHF,TRBJ1-5,TRBV15,few,TRBD1
TGTGCCAGCAGGATTCTAGCGGCCGGGGGCACAGATACGCAGTATTTT,CASRILAAGGTDTQYF,TRBJ2-3,TRBV7-2,few,TRBD2
TGTGCCAGCAGTACCATAGGGGGAGCTAACTATGGCTACACCTTC,CASSTIGGANYGYTF,TRBJ1-2,TRBV12-3/TRBV12-4,.,.
TGTGCCAGCAGTGAGGCCATAGCGACCAGCACAGATACGCAGTATTTT,CASSEAIATSTDTQYF,TRBJ2-3,TRBV2,few,.
TGCAGTGCTAGTGGGCTAGCGGGGACCTATAACACAGATACGCAGTATTTT,CSASGLAGTYNTDTQYF,TRBJ2-3,TRBV20-1,.,TRBD2
TGCAGTGCGGGCCGCTCTAGCGGAGATACGCAGTATTTT,CSAGRSSGDTQYF,TRBJ2-3,TRBV20-1,few,TRBD2
TGTGCCAGCAGAGCAACTAGCGGGAGTGTTGGTGAGCAGTTCTTC,CASRATSGSVGEQFF,TRBJ2-1,TRBV6-1,few,TRBD2
TGTGCCAGCAGTTTCTTAACAGGGCAAGAAAAACTGTTTTTT,CASSFLTGQEKLFF,TRBJ1-4,TRBV12-3/TRBV12-4,.,.
TGTGCCAGCAGACGAGGGGGAGGGTTAACAGATACGCAGTATTTT,CASRRGGGLTDTQYF,TRBJ2-3,TRBV12-3/TRBV12-4,few,.
TGTGCCAGCAGTGTGGGCACTGAAGCTTTCTTT,CASSVGTEAFF,TRBJ1-1,TRBV28,few,.
TGTGCCAGCAGTTTCCCCGGGACGGGCTCCTACGAGCAGTACTTC,CASSFPGTGSYEQYF,TRBJ2-7,TRBV28,few,.
TGCAGTGCGGGAGGGGGTGATACGCAGTATTTT,CSAGGGDTQYF,TRBJ2-3,TRBV20-1,.,.
TGCAGTGCTATCGGCGGGAGGCTTCCGGGCTCCTACAATGAGCAGTTCTTC,CSAIGGRLPGSYNEQFF,TRBJ2-1,TRBV20-1,once,TRBD2
TGTGCCACCAGCGATCGTAGCGAACGGCAGTACTTC,CATSDRSERQYF,TRBJ2-7,TRBV15,.,.
TGTGCCAGCTCTAGGGGGGGCTCTGGGGCCAACGTCCTGACTTTC,CASSRGGSGANVLTF,TRBJ2-6,TRBV28,few,.
TGTGCCAGCATACCGGGACCCGACACAGATACGCAGTATTTT,CASIPGPDTDTQYF,TRBJ2-3,TRBV2,.,.
TGTGCCAGCAGCCAAGAGGGGGCTAGCGCAGATACGCAGTATTTT,CASSQEGASADTQYF,TRBJ2-3,TRBV4-2,few,.
TGTGCCAGCAGCCACACAGAGAACACTGAAGCTTTCTTT,CASSHTENTEAFF,TRBJ1-1,TRBV12-3/TRBV12-4,.,.